A single sample is the source of the 3 T cell receptor beta chains below, sequenced in a study of cytomegalovirus exposure and HLA in healthy donors. The primer mix had 60 Vbeta and 13 Jbeta primers. The data were produced by immunoSEQ multiplex PCR, yet TCRdb's version contains in-frame clones alone and is incomplete. The table has fewer than 150,000 clones, approximately 77% seen once. The sequencing input was PBMCs. These receptors all come from a man younger than 40 in good health and CMV-seronegative.

V gene TRBV6-5 combines with J gene TRBJ2-7; 12 bases agree with TRBD2. This CDR3 comprises 15 residues. Germline lookup yields CDR1 MNHEY and CDR2 SVGAGI. Trimming removed 6 bases from V and 5 bases from J; junction bases left unmatched: 8. The CDR3 loop is CASSRETSGRNEQYF. In DNA form, the CDR3 reads TGTGCCAGCAGCAGGGAGACTAGCGGGAGAAACGAGCAGTACTTC.

This clone is a singleton in its sample. This sequence joins TRBV9 and TRBJ1-3; TRBD1 agrees at 7 bases. With 0 bases clipped from V and 4 bases from J, the junction kept 4 bases outside the gene matches. This CDR3 has 15 amino acids. The germline V gene encodes CDR1 SGDLS and CDR2 YYNGEE. The CDR3 coding sequence is TGTGCCAGCAGCGTAGAGGGGGCGAGCGGAAACACCATATATTTT. Its protein product is CASSVEGASGNTIYF.

The rearrangement links TRBV5-1 to TRBJ2-5, with 7 bases aligning to TRBD1. With V trimmed by 0 bases and J by 2 bases, 7 bases remained unmatched. The germline gives CDR1 SGHRS, CDR2 YFSETQ. This CDR3 has 16 residues. The CDR3 nucleotides are TGCGCCAGCAGCTTGGGGGGCGCCAGGGGGCAAGAGACCCAGTACTTC. Amino acid sequence: CASSLGGARGQETQYF.